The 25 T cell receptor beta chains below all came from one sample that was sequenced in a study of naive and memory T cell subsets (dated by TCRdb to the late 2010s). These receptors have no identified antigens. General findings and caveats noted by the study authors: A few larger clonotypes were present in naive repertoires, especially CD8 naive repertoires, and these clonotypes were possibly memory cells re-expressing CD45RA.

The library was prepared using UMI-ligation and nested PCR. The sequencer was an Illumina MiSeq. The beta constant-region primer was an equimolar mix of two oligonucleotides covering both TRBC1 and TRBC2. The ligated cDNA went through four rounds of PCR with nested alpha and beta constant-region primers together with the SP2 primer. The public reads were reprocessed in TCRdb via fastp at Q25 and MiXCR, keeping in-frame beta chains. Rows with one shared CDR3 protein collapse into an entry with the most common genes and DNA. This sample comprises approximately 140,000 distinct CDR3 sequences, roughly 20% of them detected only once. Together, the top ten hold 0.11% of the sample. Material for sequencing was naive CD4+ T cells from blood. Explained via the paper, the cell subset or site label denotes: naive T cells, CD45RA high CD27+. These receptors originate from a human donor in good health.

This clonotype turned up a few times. The CDR3 here is CASRGTGAYHEQYF. The CDR3 region has the DNA TGTGCCAGCAGGGGGACAGGGGCCTACCACGAGCAGTACTTC. This chain connects TRBV2 to TRBJ2-7, with TRBD1 matching over 10 bases. CDR1 is SNHLY and CDR2 is FYNNEI in the germline V gene. The CDR3 totals 14 residues. With 6 bases clipped from V and 5 bases from J, the junction kept 7 bases outside the gene matches.

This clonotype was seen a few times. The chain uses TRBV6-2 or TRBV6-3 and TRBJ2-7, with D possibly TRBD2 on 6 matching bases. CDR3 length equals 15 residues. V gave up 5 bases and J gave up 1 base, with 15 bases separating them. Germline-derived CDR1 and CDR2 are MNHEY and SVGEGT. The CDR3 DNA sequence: TGTGCCAGCAGTATCCAGTCAGGGAGGTCCTACGAGCAGTACTTC. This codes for CASSIQSGRSYEQYF.

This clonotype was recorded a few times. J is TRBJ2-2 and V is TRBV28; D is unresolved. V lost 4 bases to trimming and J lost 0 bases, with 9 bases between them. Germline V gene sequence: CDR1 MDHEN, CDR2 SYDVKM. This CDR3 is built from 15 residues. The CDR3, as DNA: TGTGCCAGCAGTTGGGCAAACGCGAACACCGGGGAGCTGTTTTTT. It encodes CASSWANANTGELFF.

CDR3 DNA: TGTGCCAGCAGCTTTGATGGACTTAGCTCCTATAATTCACCCCTCCACTTT. Protein: CASSFDGLSSYNSPLHF. This rearrangement joins TRBV11-2 to TRBJ1-6; no reliable D call. The germline V and J ends were trimmed by 3 bases and 0 bases, with 12 bases remaining between them. The CDR3 extends over 17 amino acids. From germline, CDR1 is SGHAT and CDR2 FQNNGV. Using reference TRBV11-2 and TRBJ1-6 for the parts outside the CDR3, the full variable domain is EAGVAQSPRYKIIEKRQSVAFWCNPISGHATLYWYQQILGQGPKLLIQFQNNGVVDDSQLPKDRFSAERLKGVDSTLKIQPAKLEDSAVYLCASSFDGLSSYNSPLHFGNGTRLTVT.

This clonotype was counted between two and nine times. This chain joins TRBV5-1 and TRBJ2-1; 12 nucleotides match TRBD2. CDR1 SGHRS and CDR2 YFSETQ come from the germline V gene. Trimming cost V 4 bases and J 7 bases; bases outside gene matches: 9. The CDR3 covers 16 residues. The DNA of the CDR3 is TGCGCCAGCAGCCAACAGGGACTAGCGGGTAGGAATGAGCAGTTCTTC. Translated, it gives CASSQQGLAGRNEQFF.

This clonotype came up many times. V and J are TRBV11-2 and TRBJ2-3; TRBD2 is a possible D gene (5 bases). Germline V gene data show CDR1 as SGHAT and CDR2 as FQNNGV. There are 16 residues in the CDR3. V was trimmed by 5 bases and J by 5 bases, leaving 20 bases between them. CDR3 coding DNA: TGTGCCAGCAGCGTAATCGGAGGTGGTATTGTAGATACGCAGTATTTT. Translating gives CASSVIGGGIVDTQYF.

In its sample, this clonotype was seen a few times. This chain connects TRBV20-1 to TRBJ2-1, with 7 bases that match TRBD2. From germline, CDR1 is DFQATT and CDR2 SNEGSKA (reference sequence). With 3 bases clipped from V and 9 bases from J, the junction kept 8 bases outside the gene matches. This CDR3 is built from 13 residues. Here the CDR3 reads CSASSGGSSEQFF. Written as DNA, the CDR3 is TGCAGTGCTAGTAGCGGCGGGAGTAGTGAGCAGTTCTTC.

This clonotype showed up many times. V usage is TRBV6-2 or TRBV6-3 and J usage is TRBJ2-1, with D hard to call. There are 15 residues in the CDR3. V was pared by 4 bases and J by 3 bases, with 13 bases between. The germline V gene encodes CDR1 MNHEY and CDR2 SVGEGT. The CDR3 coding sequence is TGTGCCAGCAGTTCAGCGTTGGGTTTCTACAATGAGCAGTTCTTC. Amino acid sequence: CASSSALGFYNEQFF.

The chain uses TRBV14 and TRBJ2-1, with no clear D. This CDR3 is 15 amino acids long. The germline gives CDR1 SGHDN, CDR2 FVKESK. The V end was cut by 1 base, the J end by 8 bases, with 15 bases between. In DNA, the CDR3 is TGTGCCAGCAGCCAAGCCCCTTTGTTTGTGGATGAGCAGTTCTTC. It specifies CASSQAPLFVDEQFF.

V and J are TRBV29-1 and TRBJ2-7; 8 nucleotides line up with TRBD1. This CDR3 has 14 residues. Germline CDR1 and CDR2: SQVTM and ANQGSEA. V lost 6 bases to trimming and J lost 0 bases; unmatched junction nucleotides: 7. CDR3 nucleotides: TGCAGCGTGACCGGGACAGGTAGCTCCTACGAGCAGTACTTC. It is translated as CSVTGTGSSYEQYF.

The CDR3 nucleotides are TGTGCCAGCAGCCCATGGGAGAGCTCTGGGGCCAACGTCCTGACTTTC. Its translation is CASSPWESSGANVLTF. V is TRBV28 and J is TRBJ2-6, with D perhaps matching TRBD2 (5 bases). The germline V and J ends were trimmed by 6 bases and 0 bases, with 12 bases remaining between them. The CDR3 runs to 16 residues. CDR1 is MDHEN and CDR2 is SYDVKM in the germline V gene. The whole variable domain, filled in from reference TRBV28 and TRBJ2-6, reads DVKVTQSSRYLVKRTGEKVFLECVQDMDHENMFWYRQDPGLGLRLIYFSYDVKMKEKGDIPEGYSVSREKKERFSLILESASTNQTSMYLCASSPWESSGANVLTFGAGSRLTVL.

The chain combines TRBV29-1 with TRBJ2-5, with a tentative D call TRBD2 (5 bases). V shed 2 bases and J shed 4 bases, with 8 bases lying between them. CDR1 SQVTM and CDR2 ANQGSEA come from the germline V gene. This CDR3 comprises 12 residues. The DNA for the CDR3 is TGCAGCGTTGAATATGGAGGAGAGACCCAGTACTTC. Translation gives CSVEYGGETQYF.

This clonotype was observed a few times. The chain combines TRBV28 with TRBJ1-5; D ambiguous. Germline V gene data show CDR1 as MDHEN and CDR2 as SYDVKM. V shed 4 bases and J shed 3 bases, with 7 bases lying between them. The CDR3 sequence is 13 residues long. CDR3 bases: TGTGCCAGCAGTTCTGCTTACAATCAGCCCCAGCATTTT. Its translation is CASSSAYNQPQHF. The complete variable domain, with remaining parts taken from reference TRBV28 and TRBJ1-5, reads DVKVTQSSRYLVKRTGEKVFLECVQDMDHENMFWYRQDPGLGLRLIYFSYDVKMKEKGDIPEGYSVSREKKERFSLILESASTNQTSMYLCASSSAYNQPQHFGDGTRLSIL.

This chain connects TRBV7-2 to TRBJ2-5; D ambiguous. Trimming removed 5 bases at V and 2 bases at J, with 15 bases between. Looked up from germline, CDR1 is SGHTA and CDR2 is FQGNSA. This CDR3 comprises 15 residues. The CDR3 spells CASSPRVGYQETQYF. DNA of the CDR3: TGTGCCAGCAGCCCCCGAGTTGGGTATCAAGAGACCCAGTACTTC. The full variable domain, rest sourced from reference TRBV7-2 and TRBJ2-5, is GAGVSQSPSNKVTEKGKDVELRCDPISGHTALYWYRQSLGQGLEFLIYFQGNSAPDKSGLPSDRFSAERTGGSVSTLTIQRTQQEDSAVYLCASSPRVGYQETQYFGPGTRLLVL.

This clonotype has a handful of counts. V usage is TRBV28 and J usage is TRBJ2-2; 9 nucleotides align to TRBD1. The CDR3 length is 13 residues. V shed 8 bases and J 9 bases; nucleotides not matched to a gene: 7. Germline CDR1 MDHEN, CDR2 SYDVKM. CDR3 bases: TGTGCCAGCCGGACAGGGGCGATCAGGGAGCTGTTTTTT. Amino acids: CASRTGAIRELFF.

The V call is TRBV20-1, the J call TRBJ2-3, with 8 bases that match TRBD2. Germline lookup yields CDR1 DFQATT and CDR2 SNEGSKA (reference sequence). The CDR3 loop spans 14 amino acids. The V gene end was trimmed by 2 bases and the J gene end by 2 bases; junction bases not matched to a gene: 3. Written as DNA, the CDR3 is TGCAGTGCTAGACGTAGCGGGGCCACAGATACGCAGTATTTT. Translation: CSARRSGATDTQYF.

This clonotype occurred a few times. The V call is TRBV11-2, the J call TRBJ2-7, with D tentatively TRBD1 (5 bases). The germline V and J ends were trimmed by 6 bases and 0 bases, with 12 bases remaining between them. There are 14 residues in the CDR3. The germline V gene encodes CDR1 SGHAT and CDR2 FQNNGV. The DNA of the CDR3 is TGTGCCAGCAGACCGTGGGGCAGCTCCTACGAGCAGTACTTC. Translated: CASRPWGSSYEQYF.

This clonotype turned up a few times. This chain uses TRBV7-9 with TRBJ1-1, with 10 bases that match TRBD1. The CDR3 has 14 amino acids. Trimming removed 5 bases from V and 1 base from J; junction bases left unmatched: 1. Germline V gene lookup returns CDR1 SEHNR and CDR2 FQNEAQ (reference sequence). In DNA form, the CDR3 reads TGTGCCAGCAGCCGACAGGGGGCGAACACTGAAGCTTTCTTT. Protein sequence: CASSRQGANTEAFF.

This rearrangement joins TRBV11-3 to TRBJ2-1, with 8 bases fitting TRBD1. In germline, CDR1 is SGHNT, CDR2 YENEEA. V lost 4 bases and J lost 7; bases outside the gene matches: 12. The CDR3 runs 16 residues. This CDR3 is CASSYSGGQGRNEQFF. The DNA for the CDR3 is TGTGCCAGCAGCTACTCCGGAGGACAGGGTAGGAATGAGCAGTTCTTC. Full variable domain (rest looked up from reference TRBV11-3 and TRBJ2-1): EAGVVQSPRYKIIEKKQPVAFWCNPISGHNTLYWYLQNLGQGPELLIRYENEEAVDDSQLPKDRFSAERLKGVDSTLKIQPAELGDSAVYLCASSYSGGQGRNEQFFGPGTRLTVL.

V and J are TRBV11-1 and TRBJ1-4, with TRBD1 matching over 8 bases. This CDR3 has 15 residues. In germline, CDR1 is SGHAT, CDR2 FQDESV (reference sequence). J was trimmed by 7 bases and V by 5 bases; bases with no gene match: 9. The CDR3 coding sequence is TGTGCCAGCAGCCCGACAGGGGAGGGCGGTGAAAAACTGTTTTTT. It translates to CASSPTGEGGEKLFF.

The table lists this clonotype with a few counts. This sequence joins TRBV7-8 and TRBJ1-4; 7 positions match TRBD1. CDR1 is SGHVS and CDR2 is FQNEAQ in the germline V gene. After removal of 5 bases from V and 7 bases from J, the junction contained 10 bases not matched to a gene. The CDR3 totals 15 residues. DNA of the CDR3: TGTGCCAGCAGCAATACAGGGGCGAGGGGTGAAAAACTGTTTTTT. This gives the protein CASSNTGARGEKLFF.

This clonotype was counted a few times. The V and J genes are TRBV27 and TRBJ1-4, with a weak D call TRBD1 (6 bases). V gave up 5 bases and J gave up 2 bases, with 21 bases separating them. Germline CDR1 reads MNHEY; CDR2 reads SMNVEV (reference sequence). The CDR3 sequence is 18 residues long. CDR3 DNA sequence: TGTGCCAGCAGTGCCAGACAGGCCGCTGGTCTTACTAATGAAAAACTGTTTTTT. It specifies CASSARQAAGLTNEKLFF.

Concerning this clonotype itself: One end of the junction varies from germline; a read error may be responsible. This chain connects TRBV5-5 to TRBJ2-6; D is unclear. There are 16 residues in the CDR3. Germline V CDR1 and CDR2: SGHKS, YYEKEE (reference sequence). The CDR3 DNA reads TGTGCCAGCAGCCTGAATCCTGCGGCTGGGACCAACGTCCTGACTTTC. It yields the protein CASSLNPAAGTNVLTF.

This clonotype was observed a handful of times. CDR3 region: CASSYPTTGVKGANVLTF. The CDR3 DNA reads as TGTGCCAGCAGTTACCCGACGACAGGGGTCAAGGGGGCCAACGTCCTGACTTTC. The chain combines TRBV6-6 with TRBJ2-6, with 8 bases fitting TRBD1. Germline trimming cut 2 bases from V and 4 bases from J; bases unmatched to any gene: 10. CDR3 size: 18 residues. Germline V gene sequence: CDR1 MNHNY, CDR2 SVGAGI (reference sequence).

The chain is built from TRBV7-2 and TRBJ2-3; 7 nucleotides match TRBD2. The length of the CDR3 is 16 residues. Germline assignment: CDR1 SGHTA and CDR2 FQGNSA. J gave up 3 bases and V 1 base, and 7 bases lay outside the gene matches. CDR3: CASSLVAGAVTDTQYF. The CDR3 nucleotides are TGTGCCAGCAGCTTAGTCGCGGGAGCGGTTACAGATACGCAGTATTTT.